This is a list of T cell receptor beta chains from one sample in a study of siplizumab effects on memory and regulatory T cells. These TCRs' antigens remain unknown. The protocol was immunoSEQ multiplex PCR, while the TCRdb copy is restricted to in-frame clones and leaves out a portion. In the table there are about 10,000 clones, about 45% of which are singletons. The sequenced sample consisted of CFSE-low (dividing) CD4+ T cells sorted from an allogeneic mixed lymphocyte reaction. The receptors derive from a human donor in good health; the cells came from an allogeneic mixed lymphocyte reaction. The CDR3 runs from the conserved cysteine through the conserved F or W. The D gene is left open where the match is weak. A clone size is listed for some rows: how often the clone was seen (once, few, many), or a class if it is expanded.

CAWSVGETQYF,TGTGCCTGGAGTGTTGGGGAGACCCAGTACTTC,TRBV30,.,.,TRBJ2-5
CASSIATGNQPQHF,TGTGCCAGTAGTATCGCGACGGGAAATCAGCCCCAGCATTTT,TRBV19,.,.,TRBJ1-5
CASSLGAPGRETQYF,TGTGCCAGCAGCTTAGGTGCTCCAGGGAGGGAGACCCAGTACTTC,TRBV7-7,.,medium-sized,TRBJ2-5
CASRPIQSRANVLTF,TGTGCCAGCAGACCGATACAAAGTCGGGCCAACGTCCTGACTTTC,TRBV2,.,.,TRBJ2-6
CAWITGPGNTIYF,TGTGCCTGGATAACGGGCCCTGGAAACACCATATATTTT,TRBV30,.,few,TRBJ1-3
CASSMTGDQPQHF,TGTGCCAGCAGCATGACAGGGGATCAGCCCCAGCATTTT,TRBV7-9,TRBD1,few,TRBJ1-5
CASSRIRIRTAGNTIYF,TGCGCCAGCAGTCGCATCCGGATTAGGACAGCTGGAAACACCATATATTTT,TRBV23-1,.,few,TRBJ1-3
CASSLGSSGRAYEQYF,TGTGCCAGCAGCTTAGGGTCTAGCGGGAGGGCCTACGAGCAGTACTTC,TRBV7-2,TRBD2,few,TRBJ2-7
CASLADSNTGELFF,TGCGCCAGCTTAGCTGACTCGAACACCGGGGAGCTGTTTTTT,TRBV5-1,.,.,TRBJ2-2
CASSQESSYNEQFF,TGCGCCAGCAGTCAGGAGAGCTCCTACAATGAGCAGTTCTTC,TRBV5-1,.,.,TRBJ2-1
CATGTDGSGELFF,TGTGCCACCGGTACGGACGGCTCCGGGGAGCTGTTTTTT,TRBV6-4,.,.,TRBJ2-2
CASSLGFERF,TGTGCCAGCAGCTTAGGGTTTGAGCGGTTC,TRBV5-8,.,.,TRBJ2-7
CASSLHPTDTQYF,TGCGCCAGCAGCTTGCATCCTACAGATACGCAGTATTTT,TRBV5-1,.,.,TRBJ2-3
CASSVRVNTEAFF,TGTGCCAGCAGCGTAAGAGTGAACACTGAAGCTTTCTTT,TRBV11-3,.,few,TRBJ1-1
CSASLVEQFF,TGCAGTGCTAGTTTAGTTGAGCAGTTCTTC,TRBV20-1,.,.,TRBJ2-1
CASSRRSQETQYF,TGTGCCAGCAGCAGACGGTCACAAGAGACCCAGTACTTC,TRBV5-4,.,.,TRBJ2-5
CASSQDSPRPGGIQYF,TGCGCCAGCAGCCAAGATTCCCCTAGGCCGGGGGGCATTCAGTACTTC,TRBV4-1,TRBD2,.,TRBJ2-4
CASTKGVTREKLFF,TGTGCCAGTACGAAGGGGGTCACACGTGAAAAACTGTTTTTT,TRBV19,.,.,TRBJ1-4
CASSPQGATEAFF,TGTGCCAGCTCACCACAGGGGGCGACTGAAGCTTTCTTT,TRBV18,TRBD1,.,TRBJ1-1
CASSLGKETQYF,TGTGCCAGCAGCTTAGGGAAGGAGACCCAGTACTTC,TRBV11-3,.,few,TRBJ2-5
CASRSSDFNGYTF,TGTGCCAGCAGATCCTCGGACTTTAATGGCTACACCTTC,TRBV2,.,.,TRBJ1-2
CAWSVAREGGYTF,TGTGCCTGGAGTGTGGCCCGGGAGGGAGGCTACACCTTC,TRBV30,.,.,TRBJ1-2
CASGDRGGYGYTF,TGTGCCAGCGGTGACAGGGGTGGCTATGGCTACACCTTC,TRBV6-5,TRBD1,.,TRBJ1-2
CSVRAGTHGELFF,TGCAGCGTTCGAGCCGGGACCCACGGGGAGCTGTTTTTT,TRBV29-1,.,once,TRBJ2-2
CASSPPAGGGTDTQYF,TGTGCCAGCTCACCGCCGGCAGGGGGCGGCACAGATACGCAGTATTTT,TRBV18,TRBD1,.,TRBJ2-3
CAWSVGRQPQHF,TGTGCCTGGAGTGTCGGCAGGCAGCCCCAGCATTTT,TRBV30,.,.,TRBJ1-5
CASSHGMDTYQPQHF,TGTGCCAGCAGCCACGGAATGGACACTTATCAGCCCCAGCATTTT,TRBV5-6,.,.,TRBJ1-5
CAISDPGLAGTYEQYF,TGTGCCATCAGTGACCCCGGACTAGCGGGTACCTACGAGCAGTACTTC,TRBV10-3,TRBD2,few,TRBJ2-7
CACGTGTGPGREQYF,TGTGCCTGCGGAACCGGGACAGGTCCCGGCAGGGAGCAGTACTTC,TRBV18,TRBD1,medium-sized,TRBJ2-7
CASSPGTNSPLHF,TGCGCCAGCAGCCCAGGAACTAATTCACCCCTCCACTTT,TRBV10-1,.,.,TRBJ1-6
CAISSRHSGDEKLFF,TGTGCCATTTCGTCCCGACATTCGGGAGATGAAAAACTGTTTTTT,TRBV6-5,.,.,TRBJ1-4
CASSSNRVTEAFF,TGTGCCAGCAGCTCCAACCGGGTCACTGAAGCTTTCTTT,TRBV7-9,.,.,TRBJ1-1
CASSRRQGRTEAFF,TGTGCCAGCAGCAGGAGACAGGGGCGGACTGAAGCTTTCTTT,TRBV5-6,TRBD1,.,TRBJ1-1
CASSQNRYEQYF,TGTGCCAGCAGCCAAAACAGGTACGAGCAGTACTTC,TRBV2,.,few,TRBJ2-7
CASSLSSGLTKTGELFF,TGTGCCAGCAGCTTATCTTCGGGACTGACTAAGACCGGGGAGCTGTTTTTT,TRBV7-2,.,few,TRBJ2-2
CASSKRGTSGTVYEQYF,TGTGCCAGCAGCAAACGGGGTACTAGCGGGACGGTCTACGAGCAGTACTTC,TRBV7-2,TRBD2,.,TRBJ2-7
CATSRERLAKNIQYF,TGTGCCACCAGCAGAGAGCGGCTAGCCAAAAACATTCAGTACTTC,TRBV15,.,.,TRBJ2-4
CASRFLTDNYGYTF,TGTGCCAGCAGGTTCTTGACAGATAACTATGGCTACACCTTC,TRBV6-1,.,once,TRBJ1-2
CASSLGTSTDTQYF,TGTGCCAGCTCACTAGGGACTAGCACAGATACGCAGTATTTT,TRBV18,.,few,TRBJ2-3
CASSQAGGQGYTF,TGTGCCAGCAGCCAGGCAGGGGGCCAGGGCTACACCTTC,TRBV7-9,TRBD1,once,TRBJ1-2
CASTHYNEQFF,TGTGCCAGCACCCATTACAATGAGCAGTTCTTC,TRBV27,.,few,TRBJ2-1
CASSPPTYRMAADTQYF,TGTGCCAGCAGCCCGCCGACCTACAGGATGGCGGCAGATACGCAGTATTTT,TRBV28,.,.,TRBJ2-3
CASSGESEQFF,TGTGCCAGCAGTGGGGAAAGTGAGCAGTTCTTC,TRBV2,.,.,TRBJ2-1